One and the same sample provided the 25 T cell receptor beta chains below, sequenced in a study of T cell clones after liver transplantation. Profiled with immunoSEQ multiplex PCR; TCRdb holds only in-frame clones, not every one. The sample yields about 120,000 clones, less than 95% seen once. Sequenced material: CD4+ T cells from blood, taken 12 months after liver transplant. The receptors were sampled from a human patient who received a liver transplant. The graft donor may account for some of the T cells.

The rearrangement links TRBV6-6 to TRBJ2-7, with 9 bases matching TRBD1. The germline gives CDR1 MNHNY, CDR2 SVGAGI (reference sequence). The CDR3 has 13 residues. V was clipped by 8 bases and J by 4 bases; unmatched bases: 6. CDR3 nucleotides: TGTGCCAGCGGAACCGGACAGGGGTACGAGCAGTACTTC. Protein product: CASGTGQGYEQYF.

Only one count was recorded for this clone. This rearrangement joins TRBV2 to TRBJ2-3; TRBD1 matches 7 bases. The J segment lost 4 bases and the V segment lost 7 bases, leaving 11 bases of the junction unmatched. CDR1 is SNHLY and CDR2 is FYNNEI in the germline V gene. This CDR3 has 15 residues. Here the CDR3 DNA reads TGTGCCAGCAAGGGGGAATGGCAGGGGGCAGATACGCAGTATTTT. Translated, it gives CASKGEWQGADTQYF.

The V and J genes are TRBV9 and TRBJ1-3; D uncertain. CDR3 length: 13 amino acids. Germline V gives CDR1 SGDLS, CDR2 YYNGEE. The V gene lost 4 bases and the J gene lost 6 bases, with 11 bases spanning the gap. CDR3 protein: CASSSRAPNTIYF. The CDR3 DNA is TGTGCCAGCAGCTCCCGGGCCCCAAACACCATATATTTT.

Note on this clone: Other DNA sequences from this sample encode an identical CDR3 as well. The genes are TRBV9 and TRBJ1-1; 8 bases are a match to TRBD1. V trimming: 2 bases; J trimming: 1 base; junction bases outside the gene matches: 1. CDR1 is SGDLS, CDR2 YYNGEE, per germline. This CDR3 comprises 14 residues. The CDR3 DNA reads as TGTGCCAGCAGCGTGACAGGGGCGAACACTGAAGCTTTCTTT. Translated: CASSVTGANTEAFF.

V and J are TRBV5-1 and TRBJ2-1; 15 positions match TRBD2. V shed 4 bases and J 9 bases; nucleotides not matched to a gene: 11. The CDR3 consists of 17 residues. CDR1 SGHRS and CDR2 YFSETQ come from the germline V gene. The CDR3 bases are TGCGCCAGCAGCATGAGGGGACTAGCGGGAGGAAGGGGTGAGCAGTTCTTC. Its translation is CASSMRGLAGGRGEQFF.

This chain joins TRBV27 and TRBJ2-1; D may be TRBD2 (7 bases). Looked up from germline, CDR1 is MNHEY and CDR2 is SMNVEV (reference sequence). Deletions cut 7 bases from V and 12 bases from J, with 16 bases between. The CDR3 covers 12 residues. In DNA, the CDR3 is TGTGCCAGCACGTCGGGGGGCTTAGTGCAGTTCTTC. The encoded protein is CASTSGGLVQFF.

The V call is TRBV6-1, the J call TRBJ2-1; 7 bases align to TRBD1. Germline CDR1 reads MNHNS; CDR2 reads SASEGT. The V gene end was trimmed by 8 bases and the J gene end by 7 bases; junction bases not matched to a gene: 8. CDR3 length: 13 amino acids. CDR3 loop: CASSFNRGNEQFF. The DNA for the CDR3 is TGTGCCAGCTCCTTTAACAGGGGTAATGAGCAGTTCTTC.

The V and J genes are TRBV5-1 and TRBJ2-7, with 12 positions matching TRBD2. V lost 0 bases to trimming and J lost 5 bases; unmatched junction nucleotides: 6. This CDR3 has 16 residues. Germline V gene sequence: CDR1 SGHRS, CDR2 YFSETQ. In DNA, the CDR3 is TGCGCCAGCAGCTTGGCTGGACTAGCGGGATATAACGAGCAGTACTTC. Translating gives CASSLAGLAGYNEQYF.

This chain connects TRBV11-1 to TRBJ2-2; D remains unclear. This CDR3 is built from 13 residues. Trimming took off 5 bases at V and 3 bases at J, with 7 bases between the two ends. Per germline, CDR1 SGHAT and CDR2 FQDESV (reference sequence). The CDR3 reads CASSPTYTGELFF. DNA of the CDR3: TGTGCCAGCAGCCCTACGTACACCGGGGAGCTGTTTTTT.

The chain couples TRBV5-1 to TRBJ1-2; D not resolved. Germline V CDR1 and CDR2: SGHRS, YFSETQ. V was clipped by 0 bases and J by 4 bases, with 22 bases between them. CDR3 length: 18 amino acids. The chain's CDR3 is CASSLDSRPTSGFYGYTF. In DNA form, the CDR3 reads TGCGCCAGCAGCTTGGATTCGCGCCCCACCTCGGGATTCTATGGCTACACCTTC.

The chain combines TRBV10-3 with TRBJ2-4; 7 nucleotides align to TRBD1. The CDR3 totals 14 residues. V was clipped by 0 bases and J by 4 bases; unmatched bases: 0. Germline assignment: CDR1 ENHRY and CDR2 SYGVKD. CDR3 loop: CAISESGQKNIQYF. The DNA of the CDR3 is TGTGCCATCAGTGAGTCGGGACAGAAAAACATTCAGTACTTC.

The V gene is TRBV30, the J gene TRBJ2-1; 9 positions agree with TRBD1. V dropped 5 bases and J dropped 3; count of bases not matched to a gene: 5. Per the germline V gene, CDR1 is GTSNPN and CDR2 is SVGIG (reference sequence). The CDR3 length is 14 residues. As DNA, the CDR3 is TGTGCCTGGTCGGGACAGGGAAACTACAATGAGCAGTTCTTC. Encoded protein: CAWSGQGNYNEQFF.

This clone was counted a single time. The chain uses TRBV9 and TRBJ2-3; D may be TRBD1 or TRBD2 (5 bases each). V lost 3 bases, J lost 11 bases, and 22 bases lay in between. Germline CDR1 SGDLS, CDR2 YYNGEE. This CDR3 is built from 15 residues. The CDR3 protein is CASSDRDGSRPKQYF. The CDR3 DNA follows: TGTGCCAGCAGCGACCGGGACGGTTCGCGGCCTAAGCAGTATTTT.

The chain recombines TRBV27 with TRBJ2-1; 7 positions agree with TRBD2. CDR1 is MNHEY and CDR2 is SMNVEV in the germline V gene (reference sequence). The CDR3 length is 14 residues. V shed 5 bases and J 10 bases; nucleotides not matched to a gene: 11. CDR3 in amino acids: CASSTAGPFGEQFF. The CDR3 bases are TGTGCCAGCAGTACAGCGGGACCGTTCGGCGAGCAGTTCTTC.

This chain links TRBV10-2 with TRBJ1-5, with TRBD1 matching over 8 bases. Per germline, CDR1 WSHSY and CDR2 SAAADI. V was clipped by 7 bases and J by 5 bases; unmatched bases: 4. This CDR3 has 13 residues. The CDR3 nucleotides read TGCGCCAGCAACAACAGGGGGGATCAGCCCCAGCATTTT. Protein sequence: CASNNRGDQPQHF.

The CDR3 loop reads CASSPTGVNEQFF. The CDR3, as DNA: TGTGCCAGCAGCCCAACAGGGGTTAATGAGCAGTTCTTC. The V and J genes are TRBV5-4 and TRBJ2-1; 7 nucleotides match TRBD1. V lost 4 bases and J lost 7; bases outside the gene matches: 5. The CDR3 is 13 amino acids. Per germline, CDR1 SGHNT and CDR2 YYREEE (reference sequence).

This chain uses TRBV21-1 with TRBJ1-1. TRBV21-1 is recorded as a pseudogene. This CDR3 is built from 14 residues. The CDR3: CASSMRGAHTEAFF. CDR3 coding DNA: TGTGCCAGCAGCATGCGGGGGGCTCACACTGAAGCTTTCTTT.

The rearrangement links TRBV7-2 to TRBJ2-7; a weak D match, TRBD2 (7 bases). Germline lookup yields CDR1 SGHTA and CDR2 FQGNSA. The V and J ends lost 1 base and 1 base respectively, with 14 bases between them. The length of the CDR3 is 16 residues. This CDR3 reads CASSLVGGARSYEQYF. As DNA, the CDR3 is TGTGCCAGCAGCTTAGTTGGGGGGGCAAGGTCCTACGAGCAGTACTTC.

This chain joins TRBV5-1 and TRBJ2-1; perhaps TRBD1 as D (6 bases). Germline assignment: CDR1 SGHRS and CDR2 YFSETQ. Trimming removed 3 bases at V and 2 bases at J, with 9 bases between. The CDR3 runs to 14 residues. CDR3 in amino acids: CASSYTGTYNEQFF. The CDR3, as DNA: TGCGCCAGCAGCTACACAGGGACCTACAATGAGCAGTTCTTC.

The J gene is TRBJ2-6, the V gene TRBV30, with D hard to call. This CDR3 has 12 amino acids. V dropped 3 bases and J dropped 0 bases, with 0 bases sitting between them. CDR1 is GTSNPN and CDR2 is SVGIG in the germline V gene (reference sequence). This CDR3 reads CAWSSGANVLTF. For the CDR3, the DNA is TGTGCCTGGAGCTCTGGGGCCAACGTCCTGACTTTC.

The rearrangement uses TRBV29-1 and TRBJ2-7; the D gene is possibly TRBD1 (6 bases). V gave up 4 bases and J gave up 3 bases, with 10 bases separating them. In germline, CDR1 is SQVTM, CDR2 ANQGSEA. This CDR3 has 12 residues. The CDR3 region has the DNA TGCAGCGTTGGAGTACAGGGCTACGAGCAGTACTTC. It specifies CSVGVQGYEQYF.

The V gene is TRBV10-3, the J gene TRBJ2-7, with D possibly matching TRBD2 (5 bases). Trimming removed 3 bases from V and 2 bases from J, with 14 bases in between. Looked up from germline, CDR1 is ENHRY and CDR2 is SYGVKD. This CDR3 contains 15 residues. CDR3 sequence: CAISDRKNGTYEQYF. The DNA of the CDR3 is TGTGCCATCAGTGATAGGAAGAACGGGACCTACGAGCAGTACTTC.

This chain connects TRBV27 to TRBJ2-1, with a tentative D call TRBD1 (5 bases). The CDR3 runs to 14 residues. CDR1 MNHEY and CDR2 SMNVEV come from the germline V gene (reference sequence). Trimming stripped 2 bases from V and 2 bases from J, with 7 bases between. The CDR3 nucleotides read TGTGCCAGCAGTTTAAGGGGCCCCTACAATGAGCAGTTCTTC. Its protein is CASSLRGPYNEQFF.

The CDR3 region is CASSLTSGRRGHEQYF. The CDR3 DNA follows: TGTGCCAGCAGTTTAACTAGCGGGAGAAGGGGTCACGAGCAGTACTTC. The V call is TRBV28, the J call TRBJ2-7; 11 positions agree with TRBD2. This CDR3 is 16 amino acids long. Germline CDR1 MDHEN, CDR2 SYDVKM. V shed 2 bases and J 5 bases; nucleotides not matched to a gene: 8.

The chain combines TRBV11-2 with TRBJ2-5; D remains unclear. The CDR3 is 13 amino acids. In germline, CDR1 is SGHAT, CDR2 FQNNGV. V was trimmed by 1 base and J by 2 bases, leaving 5 bases between them. The DNA for the CDR3 is TGTGCCAGCAGCTTAGCCATGCAAGAGACCCAGTACTTC. It translates to CASSLAMQETQYF.